This TCR beta chain was recovered during a study of Graves' ophthalmopathy and Graves' hyperthyroidism. Study at large: Investigators collected peripheral blood at initial diagnosis, before any treatment was given.

The length of the CDR3 is 15 residues. With 0 bases clipped from V and 1 base from J, the junction kept 5 bases outside the gene matches. Germline CDR1 is GTSNPN and CDR2 is SVGIG (reference sequence). Sampling around 10 ml of fresh peripheral blood provided the PBMCs. TCR beta CDR3 amplification used RNA transcripts. Second-round multiplex PCR came after first-round RT-PCR with HTBI primers. MiXCR was run by TCRdb on the multiplex PCR reads, yielding one entry per CDR3 protein. In the table there are about 740,000 distinct CDR3 sequences, 35% to 50% of which are singletons. The TCR comes from an adult man with Graves' ophthalmopathy. Sample: peripheral blood. The chain uses TRBV30 and TRBJ2-5, with TRBD1 matching over 7 bases. The CDR3 region is CAWSVGGSFQETQYF. The CDR3 nucleotides read TGTGCCTGGAGTGTAGGGGGCAGCTTCCAAGAGACCCAGTACTTC.